This T cell receptor (beta chain) stems from a study of blood T cell repertoires in COVID-19. Across the study: PBMCs, B-cell-depleted T cells, or T cells provided the cDNA or gDNA that made up the material.

The protocol was immunoSEQ multiplex PCR, while the TCRdb copy is restricted to in-frame clones and leaves out a portion. The sample holds 80,000 to 100,000 clones, about 80% seen once. As for this clone: Other nucleotide sequences in the sample specify the same CDR3.

The germline CDR1 and CDR2 sequences are LGHNA and YSLEER. Unmatched junction bases numbered 5, after V lost 3 bases and J lost 3 bases. The CDR3 sequence is 14 residues long. The chain uses TRBV4-3 and TRBJ2-7; 7 nucleotides agree with TRBD1. This clonotype originated in a woman in her 70s with acute or convalescent COVID-19. Sequencing used peripheral blood. The CDR3 spells CASSQDRRFYEQYF. CDR3 in DNA: TGCGCCAGCAGCCAGGACAGGAGATTCTACGAGCAGTACTTC.